This entry is about one T cell receptor beta chain. The CDR3 covers 13 residues. Germline V gene lookup returns CDR1 ENHRY and CDR2 SYGVKD. The V and J ends lost 7 bases and 1 base respectively, with 10 bases between them. Here immunoSEQ multiplex PCR was the method, and the copy in TCRdb shows in-frame clones only, minus some. This table has more than 95,000 clones, about 90% appearing once. The sample is drawn from a study of T cell changes during pregnancy in multiple sclerosis. The TCR was taken from a female donor with multiple sclerosis, enrolled in a pregnancy study. The specimen comprised peripheral blood, sampled after pregnancy. The chain is built from TRBV10-3 and TRBJ2-5; no definite D call. CDR3 DNA: TGTGCCATCACAAGAAGCGCCCAAGAGACCCAGTACTTC. Protein product: CAITRSAQETQYF.